This T cell receptor beta chain came from a study of T-cell memory formation after mild COVID-19. Findings and limits, study-wide: For contracting clones, CD4+ ones sat mainly in CM and EM, CD8+ in EMRA. Within pre-infection memory, some responding clones were found, suggesting cross-reactive memory joined.

Germline assignment: CDR1 MNHNS and CDR2 SASEGT. V lost 1 base and J lost 0, with 24 bases in between. This CDR3 has 20 residues. A single record per CDR3 protein comes from TCRdb applying MiXCR to the 5' RACE reads. The sample carries 400,000 to 500,000 distinct CDR3 sequences, 20% recorded once. To note about this clonotype: What it binds is unknown.

Material: PBMCs or a T cell subset sorted from them (not recorded which). The clonotype comes from an adult woman who had mild COVID-19 (a few samples of this study predate the infection). Cell type and time point are not known. The rearrangement joins TRBV6-1 to TRBJ1-2, with D unresolved. The CDR3, as DNA: TGTGCCAGCAGTGAAGAGGGCCTATTTCTCTCCGGGAGCGCTAACTATGGCTACACCTTC. As protein: CASSEEGLFLSGSANYGYTF.